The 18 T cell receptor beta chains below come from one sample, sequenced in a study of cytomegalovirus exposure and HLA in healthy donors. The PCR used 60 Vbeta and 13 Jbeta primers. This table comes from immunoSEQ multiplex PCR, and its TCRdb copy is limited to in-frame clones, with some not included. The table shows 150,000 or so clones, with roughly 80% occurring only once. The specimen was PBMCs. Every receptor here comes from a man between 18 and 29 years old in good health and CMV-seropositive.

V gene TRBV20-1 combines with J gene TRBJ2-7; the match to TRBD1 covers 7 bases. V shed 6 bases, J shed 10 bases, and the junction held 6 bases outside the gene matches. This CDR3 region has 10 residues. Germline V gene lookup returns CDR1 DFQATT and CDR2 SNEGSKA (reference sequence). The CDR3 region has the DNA TGCAGTGCCCTAGGACAGGTTCAGTACTTC. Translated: CSALGQVQYF.

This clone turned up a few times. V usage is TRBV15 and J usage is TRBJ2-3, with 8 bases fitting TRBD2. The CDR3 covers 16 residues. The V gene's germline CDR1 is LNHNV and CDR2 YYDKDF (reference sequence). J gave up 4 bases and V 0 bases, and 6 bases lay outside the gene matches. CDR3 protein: CATSRESGSIADTQYF. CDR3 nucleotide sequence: TGTGCCACCAGCAGAGAGAGCGGGAGTATCGCAGATACGCAGTATTTT. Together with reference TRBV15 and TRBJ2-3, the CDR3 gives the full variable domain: DAMVIQNPRYQVTQFGKPVTLSCSQTLNHNVMYWYQQKSSQAPKLLFHYYDKDFNNEADTPDNFQSRRPNTSFCFLDIRSPGLGDTAMYLCATSRESGSIADTQYFGPGTRLTVL.

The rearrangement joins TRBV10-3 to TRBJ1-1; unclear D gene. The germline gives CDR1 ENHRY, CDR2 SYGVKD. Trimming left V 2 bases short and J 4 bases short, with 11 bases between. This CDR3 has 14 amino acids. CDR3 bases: TGTGCCATCAGTGAGCCGAATGATAGCACTGAAGCTTTCTTT. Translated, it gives CAISEPNDSTEAFF.

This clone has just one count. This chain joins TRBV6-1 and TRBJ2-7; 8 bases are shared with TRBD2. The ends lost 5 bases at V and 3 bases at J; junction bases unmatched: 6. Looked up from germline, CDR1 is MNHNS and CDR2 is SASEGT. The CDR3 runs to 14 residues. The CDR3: CASSTPGRGYEQYF. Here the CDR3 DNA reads TGTGCCAGCAGTACACCCGGGAGGGGCTACGAGCAGTACTTC.

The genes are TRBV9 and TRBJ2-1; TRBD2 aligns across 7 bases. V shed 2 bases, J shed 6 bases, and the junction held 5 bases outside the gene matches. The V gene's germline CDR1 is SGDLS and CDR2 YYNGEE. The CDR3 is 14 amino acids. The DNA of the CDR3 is TGTGCCAGCAGCGTTGAGCGGGAAATCAATGAGCAGTTCTTC. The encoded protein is CASSVEREINEQFF.

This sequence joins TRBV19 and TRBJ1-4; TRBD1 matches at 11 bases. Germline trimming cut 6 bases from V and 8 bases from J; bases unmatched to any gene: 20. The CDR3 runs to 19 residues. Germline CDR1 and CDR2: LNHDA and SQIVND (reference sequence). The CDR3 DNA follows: TGTGCCAGTAGAAGCTTCCCGGGACAGGGGGGTCCACAAAACGAAAAACTGTTTTTT. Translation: CASRSFPGQGGPQNEKLFF. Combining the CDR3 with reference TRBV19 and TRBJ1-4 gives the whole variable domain DGGITQSPKYLFRKEGQNVTLSCEQNLNHDAMYWYRQDPGQGLRLIYYSQIVNDFQKGDIAEGYSVSREKKESFPLTVTSAQKNPTAFYLCASRSFPGQGGPQNEKLFFGSGTQLSVL.

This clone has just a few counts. The CDR3 is CASSDQHTGTGNTEAFF. CDR3 coding DNA: TGTGCCAGCAGTGATCAACACACCGGGACAGGGAACACTGAAGCTTTCTTT. The V gene is TRBV25-1, the J gene TRBJ1-1, with TRBD1 matching over 8 bases. Trimming at V came to 3 bases and at J to 1 base, leaving 10 bases not matched to a gene. The CDR3 is 17 residues long. Germline CDR1 is MGHDK and CDR2 is SYGVNS.

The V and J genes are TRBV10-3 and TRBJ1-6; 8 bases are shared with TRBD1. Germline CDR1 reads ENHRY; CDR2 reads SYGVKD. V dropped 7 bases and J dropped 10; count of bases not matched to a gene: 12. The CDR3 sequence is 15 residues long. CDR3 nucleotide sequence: TGTGCCATCAACCAAGGACAGGGATTAAACTCACCCCTCCACTTT. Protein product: CAINQGQGLNSPLHF.

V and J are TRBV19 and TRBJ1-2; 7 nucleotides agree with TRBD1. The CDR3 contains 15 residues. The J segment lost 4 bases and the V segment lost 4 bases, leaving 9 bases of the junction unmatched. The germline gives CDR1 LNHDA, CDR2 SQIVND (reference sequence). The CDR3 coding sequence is TGTGCCAGTAGTACGGGGACAGTTTGGGCCTATGGCTACACCTTC. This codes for CASSTGTVWAYGYTF.

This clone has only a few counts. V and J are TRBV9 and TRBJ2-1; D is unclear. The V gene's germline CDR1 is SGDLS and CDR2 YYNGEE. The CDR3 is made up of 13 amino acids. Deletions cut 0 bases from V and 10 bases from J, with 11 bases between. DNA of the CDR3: TGTGCCAGCAGCGTAGCTACGTCGCACGAGCAGTTCTTC. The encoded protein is CASSVATSHEQFF.

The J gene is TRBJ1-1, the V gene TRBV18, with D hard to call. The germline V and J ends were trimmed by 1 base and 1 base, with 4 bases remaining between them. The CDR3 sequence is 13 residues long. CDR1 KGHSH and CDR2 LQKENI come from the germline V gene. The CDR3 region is CASSPRQNTEAFF. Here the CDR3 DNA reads TGTGCCAGCTCACCACGGCAGAACACTGAAGCTTTCTTT.

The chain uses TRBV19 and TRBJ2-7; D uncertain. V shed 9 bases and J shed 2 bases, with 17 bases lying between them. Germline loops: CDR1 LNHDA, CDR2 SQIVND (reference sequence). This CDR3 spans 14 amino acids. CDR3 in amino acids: CASDTGRPPYEQYF. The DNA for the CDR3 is TGTGCCAGCGACACCGGCCGGCCCCCCTACGAGCAGTACTTC. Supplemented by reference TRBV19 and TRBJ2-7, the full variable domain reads DGGITQSPKYLFRKEGQNVTLSCEQNLNHDAMYWYRQDPGQGLRLIYYSQIVNDFQKGDIAEGYSVSREKKESFPLTVTSAQKNPTAFYLCASDTGRPPYEQYFGPGTRLTVT.

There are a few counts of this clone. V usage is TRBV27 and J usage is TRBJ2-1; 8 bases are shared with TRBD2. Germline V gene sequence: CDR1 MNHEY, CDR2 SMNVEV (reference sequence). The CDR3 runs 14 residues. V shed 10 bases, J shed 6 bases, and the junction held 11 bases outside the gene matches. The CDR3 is CAIPRRGLANEQFF. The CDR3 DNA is TGTGCCATCCCCAGAAGAGGACTAGCCAATGAGCAGTTCTTC.

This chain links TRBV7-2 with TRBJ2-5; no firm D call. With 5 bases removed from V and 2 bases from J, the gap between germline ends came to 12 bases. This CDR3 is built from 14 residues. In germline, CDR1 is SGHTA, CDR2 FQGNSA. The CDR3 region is CASSVELLQETQYF. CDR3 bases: TGTGCCAGCAGCGTAGAACTCCTACAAGAGACCCAGTACTTC. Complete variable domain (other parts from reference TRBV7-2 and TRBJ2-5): GAGVSQSPSNKVTEKGKDVELRCDPISGHTALYWYRQSLGQGLEFLIYFQGNSAPDKSGLPSDRFSAERTGGSVSTLTIQRTQQEDSAVYLCASSVELLQETQYFGPGTRLLVL.

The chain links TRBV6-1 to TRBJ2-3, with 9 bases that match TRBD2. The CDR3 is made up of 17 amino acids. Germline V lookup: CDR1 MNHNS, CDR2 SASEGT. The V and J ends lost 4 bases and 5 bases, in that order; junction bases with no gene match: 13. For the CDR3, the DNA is TGTGCCAGCAGTGTTTCTAGCGGGACACATAGCTTAGATACGCAGTATTTT. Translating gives CASSVSSGTHSLDTQYF.

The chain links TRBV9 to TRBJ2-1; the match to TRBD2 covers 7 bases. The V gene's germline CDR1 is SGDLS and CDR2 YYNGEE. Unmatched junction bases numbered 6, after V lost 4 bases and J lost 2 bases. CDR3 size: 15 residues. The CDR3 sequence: CASSYGRGTYNEQFF. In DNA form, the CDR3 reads TGTGCCAGCAGCTATGGGAGGGGAACCTACAATGAGCAGTTCTTC.

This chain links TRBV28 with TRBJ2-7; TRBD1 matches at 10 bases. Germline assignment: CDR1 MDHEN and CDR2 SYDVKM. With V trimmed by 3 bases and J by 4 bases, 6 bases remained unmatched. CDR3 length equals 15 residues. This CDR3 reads CASSFRQGARYEQYF. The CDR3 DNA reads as TGTGCCAGCAGTTTCAGACAGGGGGCGAGGTACGAGCAGTACTTC.

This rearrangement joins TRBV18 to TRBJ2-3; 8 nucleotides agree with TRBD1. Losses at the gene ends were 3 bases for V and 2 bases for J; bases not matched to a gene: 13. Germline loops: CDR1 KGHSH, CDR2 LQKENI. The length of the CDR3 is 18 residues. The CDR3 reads CASSPSPPDRGHTDTQYF. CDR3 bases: TGTGCCAGCTCACCCTCCCCCCCCGACAGGGGTCACACAGATACGCAGTATTTT.